The 32 T cell receptor beta chains below all came from one sample that was sequenced in a study of Tregs in tolerant kidney transplant recipients. The nonmyeloablative bone marrow transplants came from related graft donors, with transient mixed chimerism. Assay: immunoSEQ multiplex PCR; the TCRdb copy retains only in-frame clones and omits some. Of under 90,000 clones in the sample, more than 85% were seen once. Sample: CD4+ T cells from blood (PBMCs), taken 24 months after the transplant. Receptors originate from a human patient who received a combined kidney and bone marrow transplant. Some T cells may originate from the graft donor.

The J gene is TRBJ2-7, the V gene TRBV9; 9 positions agree with TRBD1. The ends lost 3 bases at V and 6 bases at J; junction bases unmatched: 10. The CDR3 is made up of 15 amino acids. From germline, CDR1 is SGDLS and CDR2 YYNGEE. The CDR3 DNA is TGTGCCAGCAGCGCAAGGACAGGGGAGGTTTTCGAGCAGTACTTC. It encodes CASSARTGEVFEQYF. Using reference TRBV9 and TRBJ2-7 for the parts outside the CDR3, the full variable domain is DSGVTQTPKHLITATGQRVTLRCSPRSGDLSVYWYQQSLDQGLQFLIQYYNGEERAKGNILERFSAQQFPDLHSELNLSSLELGDSALYFCASSARTGEVFEQYFGPGTRLTVT.

V gene TRBV7-3 combines with J gene TRBJ2-2; 15 bases are a match to TRBD2. V lost 2 bases and J lost 3; bases outside the gene matches: 10. The CDR3 totals 20 residues. The germline V gene has CDR1 SGHTA and CDR2 FQGTGA. The CDR3 sequence is CASSLGPGLAGGIDTGELFF. The DNA of the CDR3 is TGTGCCAGCAGCTTAGGCCCGGGACTAGCGGGAGGAATCGACACCGGGGAGCTGTTTTTT.

This rearrangement joins TRBV29-1 to TRBJ2-3, with D possibly being TRBD2 (5 bases). V gave up 3 bases and J gave up 5 bases, with 12 bases separating them. The CDR3 has 13 amino acids. The V gene's germline CDR1 is SQVTM and CDR2 ANQGSEA. The CDR3 DNA is TGCAGCGTTGATACCGGAGCGGTAGATACGCAGTATTTT. It encodes CSVDTGAVDTQYF.

The V gene is TRBV29-1, the J gene TRBJ2-5; weak D call: TRBD2 (6 bases). The CDR3 is made up of 11 amino acids. CDR1 and CDR2 from the germline V gene are SQVTM and ANQGSEA. V lost 5 bases and J 11 bases, leaving 15 bases between the germline ends. The CDR3 is CSVQGTREQYF. CDR3 nucleotide sequence: TGCAGCGTTCAGGGTACTCGGGAGCAGTACTTC.

The chain links TRBV18 to TRBJ1-4, with TRBD1 as a possible D gene (5 bases). Trimming removed 3 bases at V and 7 bases at J, with 12 bases between. CDR1 and CDR2 from the germline V gene are KGHSH and LQKENI. The CDR3 totals 14 residues. The DNA for the CDR3 is TGTGCCAGCTCACCCACCCGGGGGGGTGAAAAACTGTTTTTT. Translating it yields CASSPTRGGEKLFF.

CDR3: CASSLPTLLSGNTIYF. The CDR3, as DNA: TGTGCCAGCAGCTTACCTACGTTACTCTCTGGAAACACCATATATTTT. The chain joins TRBV11-2 to TRBJ1-3; no firm D call. Germline V gives CDR1 SGHAT, CDR2 FQNNGV. The CDR3 spans 16 residues. The V end was cut by 2 bases, the J end by 0 bases, with 11 bases between.

A single count supports this clone. The V call is TRBV6-5, the J call TRBJ1-2, with 9 bases lining up with TRBD1. This CDR3 has 16 residues. The J segment lost 3 bases and the V segment lost 2 bases, leaving 7 bases of the junction unmatched. Germline CDR1 reads MNHEY; CDR2 reads SVGAGI. The CDR3 is CASSYRRQGVYYGYTF. DNA for the CDR3: TGTGCCAGCAGTTACCGGAGACAGGGGGTATACTATGGCTACACCTTC.

This sequence joins TRBV7-2 and TRBJ2-5, with a weak D call TRBD1 (6 bases). This CDR3 has 16 residues. Germline CDR1 reads SGHTA; CDR2 reads FQGNSA. Trimming stripped 5 bases from V and 4 bases from J, with 20 bases between. This chain's CDR3 is CASSREPRQARETQYF. Written as DNA, the CDR3 is TGTGCCAGCAGCCGGGAACCAAGACAGGCACGAGAGACCCAGTACTTC. Combining the CDR3 with reference TRBV7-2 and TRBJ2-5 gives the whole variable domain GAGVSQSPSNKVTEKGKDVELRCDPISGHTALYWYRQSLGQGLEFLIYFQGNSAPDKSGLPSDRFSAERTGGSVSTLTIQRTQQEDSAVYLCASSREPRQARETQYFGPGTRLLVL.

This clone was counted a few times. The CDR3 is CASSSTSGQGAWEQYF. CDR3 coding DNA: TGTGCCAGCAGCTCGACATCGGGACAGGGGGCTTGGGAGCAGTACTTC. The genes are TRBV7-8 and TRBJ2-7; 12 bases agree with TRBD1. CDR1 and CDR2 from the germline V gene are SGHVS and FQNEAQ. The J segment lost 7 bases and the V segment lost 4 bases, leaving 11 bases of the junction unmatched. This CDR3 contains 16 residues.

The rearrangement uses TRBV28 and TRBJ2-7; the match to TRBD1 covers 7 bases. Germline-derived CDR1 and CDR2 are MDHEN and SYDVKM. This CDR3 region has 14 residues. Trimming removed 5 bases from V and 3 bases from J; junction bases left unmatched: 7. The CDR3 region has the DNA TGTGCCAGCAGTGAAATGGGGGACAGCTACGAGCAGTACTTC. Translated, it gives CASSEMGDSYEQYF.

This rearrangement joins TRBV27 to TRBJ2-7; perhaps TRBD2 as D (5 bases). With 2 bases removed from V and 3 bases from J, the gap between germline ends came to 8 bases. The CDR3 consists of 13 residues. From germline, CDR1 is MNHEY and CDR2 SMNVEV (reference sequence). CDR3 bases: TGTGCCAGCAGTTTAAACGGGATCTACGAGCAGTACTTC. Translation gives CASSLNGIYEQYF.

The chain joins TRBV2 to TRBJ2-1; the match to TRBD2 covers 8 bases. The germline CDR1 and CDR2 sequences are SNHLY and FYNNEI. The CDR3 is 15 amino acids. The trim removed 4 bases at V and 4 bases at J, leaving 6 bases unmatched. The CDR3, as DNA: TGTGCCAGCAGTGTTAAACTAGCGGAATACAATGAGCAGTTCTTC. Translating it yields CASSVKLAEYNEQFF.

This clone has a handful of counts. V usage is TRBV5-8 and J usage is TRBJ1-4, with D uncertain. V was clipped by 3 bases and J by 8 bases, with 17 bases between them. This CDR3 is 15 amino acids long. Per the germline V gene, CDR1 is SGHTS and CDR2 is YDEGEE. CDR3 sequence (DNA): TGTGCCAGCAGCTCCGCAATTTCGACAAGGGAAAAACTGTTTTTT. Protein sequence: CASSSAISTREKLFF.

The chain recombines TRBV6-5 with TRBJ1-2; TRBD1 matches 8 bases. The length of the CDR3 is 13 residues. V was clipped by 4 bases and J by 3 bases; unmatched bases: 1. Germline V lookup: CDR1 MNHEY, CDR2 SVGAGI. CDR3 region: CASSWGQDYGYTF. The CDR3 bases are TGTGCCAGCAGTTGGGGACAGGACTATGGCTACACCTTC.

The V gene is TRBV29-1, the J gene TRBJ2-2; 10 bases are shared with TRBD1. Unmatched junction bases numbered 5, after V lost 5 bases and J lost 5 bases. CDR1 SQVTM and CDR2 ANQGSEA come from the germline V gene. This CDR3 has 14 residues. The chain's CDR3 is CSVTLGQGTGELFF. Here the CDR3 DNA reads TGCAGCGTTACTTTGGGACAGGGGACCGGGGAGCTGTTTTTT.

This clone was detected once. The chain links TRBV29-1 to TRBJ2-1, with TRBD1 as a possible D gene (6 bases). The CDR3 extends over 14 amino acids. V lost 3 bases and J 7 bases, leaving 16 bases between the germline ends. Germline-derived CDR1 and CDR2 are SQVTM and ANQGSEA. The chain's CDR3 is CSVDEMGQLNEQFF. CDR3 DNA: TGCAGCGTTGATGAAATGGGACAACTAAATGAGCAGTTCTTC.

The chain couples TRBV27 to TRBJ2-1; D possibly corresponds to TRBD1 (6 bases). The CDR3 runs 19 residues. CDR1 and CDR2 (germline): MNHEY, SMNVEV (reference sequence). Between the trimmed V and J ends, which lost 2 bases and 4 bases, there was a span of 24 bases. CDR3 region: CASSLTRDITLNPYNEQFF. The CDR3 DNA follows: TGTGCCAGCAGTTTAACCCGGGACATTACCCTTAACCCATACAATGAGCAGTTCTTC.

This clone was observed once. V usage is TRBV27 and J usage is TRBJ2-7, with D possibly matching TRBD1 (6 bases). Germline V lookup: CDR1 MNHEY, CDR2 SMNVEV (reference sequence). Trimming shortened V by 5 bases and J by 2 bases, and 13 bases separated the two germline ends. This CDR3 is 14 amino acids long. The CDR3 protein is CASSRQVTAYEQYF. CDR3 sequence (DNA): TGTGCCAGCAGTCGACAGGTTACTGCCTACGAGCAGTACTTC.

This clone was detected once. A read error may produce the germline difference seen at one junction end. Other DNA sequences in this sample translate to the same CDR3. The chain joins TRBV7-2 to TRBJ2-1; D call uncertain. This CDR3 has 11 residues. The germline gives CDR1 SGHTA, CDR2 FQGNSA. The CDR3 reads CASSLELRQFF. CDR3 bases: TGTGCCAGTAGCTTAGAATTGAGGCAGTTCTTC. Full variable domain (outside the CDR3, taken from reference TRBV7-2 and TRBJ2-1): GAGVSQSPSNKVTEKGKDVELRCDPISGHTALYWYRQSLGQGLEFLIYFQGNSAPDKSGLPSDRFSAERTGGSVSTLTIQRTQQEDSAVYLCASSLELRQFFGPGTRLTVL.

The V gene is TRBV7-2, the J gene TRBJ2-2, with TRBD1 identical over 7 bases. Germline V gene sequence: CDR1 SGHTA, CDR2 FQGNSA. The CDR3 extends over 16 amino acids. V lost 7 bases to trimming and J lost 7 bases; unmatched junction nucleotides: 15. CDR3 sequence: CASTSVGTAPRGELFF. The DNA of the CDR3 is TGTGCCAGCACCTCTGTTGGGACAGCCCCGCGCGGGGAGCTGTTTTTT.

The chain carries TRBV4-2 and TRBJ2-1, with 7 bases matching TRBD2. This CDR3 contains 17 residues. Germline trimming cut 0 bases from V and 2 bases from J; bases unmatched to any gene: 7. Germline lookup yields CDR1 LGHNA and CDR2 YNFKEQ. The CDR3 loop reads CASSQDLRGSPYNEQFF. In DNA form, the CDR3 reads TGTGCCAGCAGCCAAGATCTGCGGGGGAGTCCCTACAATGAGCAGTTCTTC.

This chain uses TRBV7-3 with TRBJ1-3; no definite D call. The CDR3 length is 16 residues. The V gene lost 5 bases and the J gene lost 4 bases, with 18 bases spanning the gap. Germline V gene data show CDR1 as SGHTA and CDR2 as FQGTGA. CDR3 amino acids: CASSVGGPLSGNTIYF. As DNA, the CDR3 is TGTGCCAGCAGCGTAGGAGGCCCTCTTTCGGGAAACACCATATATTTT.

This chain uses TRBV9 with TRBJ2-2, with TRBD1 identical over 7 bases. Germline CDR1 and CDR2: SGDLS and YYNGEE. V gave up 2 bases and J gave up 6 bases; unmatched junction bases: 4. The CDR3 contains 14 residues. The CDR3 DNA sequence: TGTGCCAGCAGCGTGCGACAGGGAGCCGGGGAGCTGTTTTTT. This translates into CASSVRQGAGELFF.

V is TRBV5-4 and J is TRBJ1-1; weak D call: TRBD1 (5 bases). The CDR3 loop spans 15 amino acids. The germline V gene encodes CDR1 SGHNT and CDR2 YYREEE (reference sequence). V lost 1 base, J lost 1 base, and 11 bases lay in between. CDR3 sequence: CASSLRGSRNTEAFF. The DNA of the CDR3 is TGTGCCAGCAGCTTGAGGGGTAGTCGGAACACTGAAGCTTTCTTT.

J is TRBJ2-7 and V is TRBV4-2; D gene ambiguous. Germline V gene data show CDR1 as LGHNA and CDR2 as YNFKEQ. Trimming took 0 bases from V and 3 from J, leaving 12 bases between them. The CDR3 is made up of 15 amino acids. In DNA, the CDR3 is TGTGCCAGCAGCCAAGATTGGAGCGACTTCTACGAGCAGTACTTC. Its protein is CASSQDWSDFYEQYF.

V usage is TRBV25-1 and J usage is TRBJ1-5; 11 bases are a match to TRBD1. The V segment lost 4 bases and the J segment 4 bases; nucleotides outside the gene matches: 6. This CDR3 is built from 16 residues. Germline CDR1 MGHDK, CDR2 SYGVNS. The CDR3 protein is CASSGRGQGENQPQHF. The CDR3 DNA reads TGTGCCAGCAGTGGACGGGGACAGGGGGAGAATCAGCCCCAGCATTTT. The variable domain in full, completed from reference TRBV25-1 and TRBJ1-5, reads EADIYQTPRYLVIGTGKKITLECSQTMGHDKMYWYQQDPGMELHLIHYSYGVNSTEKGDLSSESTVSRIRTEHFPLTLESARPSHTSQYLCASSGRGQGENQPQHFGDGTRLSIL.

This clone was detected only once. The chain recombines TRBV6-1 with TRBJ2-3; 9 bases map to TRBD2. CDR1 is MNHNS and CDR2 is SASEGT in the germline V gene. CDR3 size: 15 residues. Losses at the gene ends were 1 base for V and 3 bases for J; bases not matched to a gene: 2. The CDR3 region is CASSEVAGATDTQYF. The DNA for the CDR3 is TGTGCCAGCAGTGAAGTAGCGGGGGCTACAGATACGCAGTATTTT.

This clone appeared a single time. This sequence joins TRBV5-1 and TRBJ2-5, with a possible D match to TRBD1 (5 bases). The ends were cut back, 6 bases at V and 1 base at J, with 10 bases in the middle. CDR1 is SGHRS and CDR2 is YFSETQ in the germline V gene. The CDR3 has 13 amino acids. The CDR3 is CASNQGAQETQYF. The CDR3 nucleotides read TGCGCCAGCAACCAGGGCGCCCAAGAGACCCAGTACTTC.

This chain joins TRBV6-5 and TRBJ2-4; D possibly corresponds to TRBD1 (5 bases). In germline, CDR1 is MNHEY, CDR2 SVGAGI. The length of the CDR3 is 15 residues. V shed 0 bases and J shed 4 bases, with 10 bases lying between them. The CDR3 loop reads CASSYSGRAKNIQYF. The CDR3 nucleotides read TGTGCCAGCAGTTACTCAGGCAGGGCGAAAAACATTCAGTACTTC.

This chain joins TRBV29-1 and TRBJ1-1, with a tentative D call TRBD1 (6 bases). This CDR3 contains 13 residues. Per germline, CDR1 SQVTM and CDR2 ANQGSEA. The V end was cut by 6 bases, the J end by 2 bases, with 13 bases between. CDR3 nucleotides: TGCAGCGTAAACAGGGCCCACAACACTGAAGCTTTCTTT. Translating gives CSVNRAHNTEAFF.

V is TRBV15 and J is TRBJ1-5; 12 bases agree with TRBD1. Per the germline V gene, CDR1 is LNHNV and CDR2 is YYDKDF (reference sequence). V was clipped by 5 bases and J by 7 bases; unmatched bases: 9. The CDR3 loop spans 16 amino acids. The CDR3 is CATSGGTGGLRQPQHF. For the CDR3, the DNA is TGTGCCACCAGCGGAGGGACAGGGGGCTTAAGGCAGCCCCAGCATTTT.

J is TRBJ2-3 and V is TRBV5-6, with D maybe TRBD2 (7 bases). V dropped 4 bases and J dropped 6 bases, with 15 bases sitting between them. The V gene's germline CDR1 is SGHDT and CDR2 YYEEEE. The length of the CDR3 is 14 residues. This CDR3 reads CASSRLGGVDTQYF. In DNA form, the CDR3 reads TGTGCCAGCAGCCGACTAGGGGGGGTGGATACGCAGTATTTT.